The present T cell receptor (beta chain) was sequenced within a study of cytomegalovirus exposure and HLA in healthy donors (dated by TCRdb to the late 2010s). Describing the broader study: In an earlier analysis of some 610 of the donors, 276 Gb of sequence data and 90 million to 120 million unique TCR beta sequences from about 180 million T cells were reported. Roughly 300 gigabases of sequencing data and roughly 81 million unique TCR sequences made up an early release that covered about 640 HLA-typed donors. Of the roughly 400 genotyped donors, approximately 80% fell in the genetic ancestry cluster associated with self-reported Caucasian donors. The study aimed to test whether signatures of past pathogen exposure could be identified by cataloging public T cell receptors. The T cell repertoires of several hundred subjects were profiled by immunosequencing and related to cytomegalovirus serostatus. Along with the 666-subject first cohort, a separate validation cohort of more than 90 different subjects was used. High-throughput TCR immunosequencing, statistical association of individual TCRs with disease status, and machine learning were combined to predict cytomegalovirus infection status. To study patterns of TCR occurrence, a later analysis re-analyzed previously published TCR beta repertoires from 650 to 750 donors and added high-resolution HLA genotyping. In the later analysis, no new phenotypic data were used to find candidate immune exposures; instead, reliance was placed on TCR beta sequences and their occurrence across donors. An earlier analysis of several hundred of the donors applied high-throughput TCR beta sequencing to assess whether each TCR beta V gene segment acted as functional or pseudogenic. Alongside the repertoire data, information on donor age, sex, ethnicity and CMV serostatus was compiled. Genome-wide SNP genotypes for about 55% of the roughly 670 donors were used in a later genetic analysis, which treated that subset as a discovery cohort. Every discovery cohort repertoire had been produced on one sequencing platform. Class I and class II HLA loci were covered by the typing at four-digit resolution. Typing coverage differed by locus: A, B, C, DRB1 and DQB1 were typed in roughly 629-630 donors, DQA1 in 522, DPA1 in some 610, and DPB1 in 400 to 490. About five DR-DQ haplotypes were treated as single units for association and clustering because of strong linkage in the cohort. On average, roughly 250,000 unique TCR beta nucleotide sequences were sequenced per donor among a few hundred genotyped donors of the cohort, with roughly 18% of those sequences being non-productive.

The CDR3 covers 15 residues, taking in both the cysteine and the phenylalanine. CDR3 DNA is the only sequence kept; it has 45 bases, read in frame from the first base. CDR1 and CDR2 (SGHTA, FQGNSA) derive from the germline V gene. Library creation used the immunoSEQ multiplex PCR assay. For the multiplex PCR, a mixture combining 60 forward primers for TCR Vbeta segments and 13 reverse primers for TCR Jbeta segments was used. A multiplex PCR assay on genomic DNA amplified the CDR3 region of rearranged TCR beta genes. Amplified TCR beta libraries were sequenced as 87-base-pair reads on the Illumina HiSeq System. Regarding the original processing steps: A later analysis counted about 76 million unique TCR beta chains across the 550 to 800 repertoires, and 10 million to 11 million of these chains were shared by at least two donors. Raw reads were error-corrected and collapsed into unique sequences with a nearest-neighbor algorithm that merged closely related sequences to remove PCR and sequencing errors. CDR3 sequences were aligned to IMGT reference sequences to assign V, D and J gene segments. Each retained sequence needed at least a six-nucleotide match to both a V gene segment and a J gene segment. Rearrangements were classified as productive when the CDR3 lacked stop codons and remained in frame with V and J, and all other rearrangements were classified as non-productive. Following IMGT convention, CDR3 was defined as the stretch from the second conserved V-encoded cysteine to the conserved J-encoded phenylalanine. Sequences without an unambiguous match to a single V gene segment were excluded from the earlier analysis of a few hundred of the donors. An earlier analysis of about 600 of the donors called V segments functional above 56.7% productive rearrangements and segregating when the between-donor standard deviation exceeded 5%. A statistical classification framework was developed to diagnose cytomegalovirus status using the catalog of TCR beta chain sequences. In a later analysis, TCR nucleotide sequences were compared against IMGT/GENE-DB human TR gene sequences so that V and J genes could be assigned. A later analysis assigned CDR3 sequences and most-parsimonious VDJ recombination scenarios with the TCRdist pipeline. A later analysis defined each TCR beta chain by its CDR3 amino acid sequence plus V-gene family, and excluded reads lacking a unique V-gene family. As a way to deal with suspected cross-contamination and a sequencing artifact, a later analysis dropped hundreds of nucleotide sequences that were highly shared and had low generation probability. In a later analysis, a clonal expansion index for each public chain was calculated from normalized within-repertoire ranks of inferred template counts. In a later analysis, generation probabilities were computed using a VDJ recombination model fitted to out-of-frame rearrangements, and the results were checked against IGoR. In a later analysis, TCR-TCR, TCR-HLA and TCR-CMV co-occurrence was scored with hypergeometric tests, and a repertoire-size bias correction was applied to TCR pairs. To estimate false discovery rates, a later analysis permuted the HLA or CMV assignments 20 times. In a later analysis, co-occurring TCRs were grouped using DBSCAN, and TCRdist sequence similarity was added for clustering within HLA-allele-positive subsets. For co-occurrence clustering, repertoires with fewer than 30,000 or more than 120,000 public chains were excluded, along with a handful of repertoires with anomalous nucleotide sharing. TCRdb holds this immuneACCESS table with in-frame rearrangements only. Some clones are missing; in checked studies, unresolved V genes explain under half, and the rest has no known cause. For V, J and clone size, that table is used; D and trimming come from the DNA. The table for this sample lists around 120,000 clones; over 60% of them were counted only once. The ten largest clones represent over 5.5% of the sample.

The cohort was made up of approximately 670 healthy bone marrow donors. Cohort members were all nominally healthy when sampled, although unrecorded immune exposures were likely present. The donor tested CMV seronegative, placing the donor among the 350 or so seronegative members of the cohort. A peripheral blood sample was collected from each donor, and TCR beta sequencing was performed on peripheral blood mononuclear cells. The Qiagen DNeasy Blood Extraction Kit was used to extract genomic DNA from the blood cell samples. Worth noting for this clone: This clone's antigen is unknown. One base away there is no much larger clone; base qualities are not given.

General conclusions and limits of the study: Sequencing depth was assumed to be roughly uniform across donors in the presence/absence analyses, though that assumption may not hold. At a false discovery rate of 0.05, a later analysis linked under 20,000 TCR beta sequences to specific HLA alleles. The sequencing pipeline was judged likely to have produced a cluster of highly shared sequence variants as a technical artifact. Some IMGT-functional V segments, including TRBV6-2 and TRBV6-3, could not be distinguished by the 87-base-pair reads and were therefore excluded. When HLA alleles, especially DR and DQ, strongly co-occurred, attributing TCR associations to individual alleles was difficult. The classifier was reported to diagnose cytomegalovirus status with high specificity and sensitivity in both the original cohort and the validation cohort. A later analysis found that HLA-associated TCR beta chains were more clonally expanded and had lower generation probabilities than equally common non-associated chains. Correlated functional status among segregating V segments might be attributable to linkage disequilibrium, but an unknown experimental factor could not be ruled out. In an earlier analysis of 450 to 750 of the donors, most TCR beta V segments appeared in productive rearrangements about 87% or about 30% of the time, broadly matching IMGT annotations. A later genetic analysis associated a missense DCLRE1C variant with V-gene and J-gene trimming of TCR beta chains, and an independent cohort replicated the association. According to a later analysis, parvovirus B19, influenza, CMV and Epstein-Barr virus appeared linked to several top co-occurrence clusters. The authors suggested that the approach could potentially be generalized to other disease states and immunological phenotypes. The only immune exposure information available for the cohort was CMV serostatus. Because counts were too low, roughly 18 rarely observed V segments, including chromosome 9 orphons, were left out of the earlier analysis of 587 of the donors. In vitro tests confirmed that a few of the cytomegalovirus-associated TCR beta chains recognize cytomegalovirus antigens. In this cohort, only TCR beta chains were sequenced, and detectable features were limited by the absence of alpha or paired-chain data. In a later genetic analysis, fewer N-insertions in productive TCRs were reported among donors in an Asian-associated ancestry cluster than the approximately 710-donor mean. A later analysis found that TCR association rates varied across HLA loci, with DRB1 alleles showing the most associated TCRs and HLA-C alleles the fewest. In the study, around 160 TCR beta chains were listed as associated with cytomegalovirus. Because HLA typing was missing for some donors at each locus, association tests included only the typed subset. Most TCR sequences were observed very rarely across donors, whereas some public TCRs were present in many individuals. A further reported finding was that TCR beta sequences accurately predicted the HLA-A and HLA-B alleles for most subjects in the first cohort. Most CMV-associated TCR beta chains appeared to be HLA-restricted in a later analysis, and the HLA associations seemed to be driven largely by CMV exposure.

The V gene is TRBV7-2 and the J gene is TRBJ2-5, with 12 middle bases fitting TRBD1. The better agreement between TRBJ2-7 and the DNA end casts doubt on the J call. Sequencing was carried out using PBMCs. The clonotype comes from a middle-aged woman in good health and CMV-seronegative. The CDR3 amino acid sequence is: CASSHGTGGTNEQYF. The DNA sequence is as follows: TGTGCCAGCAGTCACGGGACAGGGGGCACCAACGAGCAGTACTTC.